Each of the 8 T cell receptor beta chains below was sequenced from the same sample in a study of metastatic and nonmetastatic thyroid tumors. Using MiXCR, TCRdb reanalyzed the PCR reads. This repertoire shows about 13,000 clones, about a quarter found once; its top ten account for around 12%. Thyroid surgery was preceded by no treatment in any patient. Sequenced input: adjacent normal tissue. These receptors originate from a female donor with papillary thyroid cancer or a benign thyroid nodule (not recorded which). Some clones in this sample may be carry-over from other donors' samples.

This clone showed up just once. The rearrangement uses TRBV7-2 and TRBJ2-7, with no clear D. The V and J ends lost 4 bases and 2 bases respectively, with 12 bases between them. The germline CDR1 and CDR2 sequences are SGHTA and FQGNSA. The CDR3 consists of 14 residues. For the CDR3, the DNA is TGTGCCAGCAGCTCTTACTTGGGCACCTACGAGCAGTACTTC. The encoded protein is CASSSYLGTYEQYF.

V is TRBV20-1 and J is TRBJ2-7; D tentatively reads TRBD1 or TRBD2 (6 bases each). Germline CDR1 reads DFQATT; CDR2 reads SNEGSKA (reference sequence). Trimming cost V 0 bases and J 0 bases, with 18 bases left between them. The length of the CDR3 is 17 residues. The CDR3 is CSARDPSGATFSYEQYF. The CDR3 nucleotides are TGCAGTGCTAGAGATCCCTCGGGGGCGACCTTCTCCTACGAGCAGTACTTC.

This clone turned up a few times. This sequence joins TRBV28 and TRBJ2-7; 14 nucleotides agree with TRBD2. Germline CDR1 and CDR2: MDHEN and SYDVKM. J was trimmed by 6 bases and V by 3 bases; bases with no gene match: 4. The CDR3 is 15 residues long. The CDR3 reads CASSFGTSGSGEQYF. As DNA, the CDR3 is TGTGCCAGCAGTTTCGGGACTAGCGGGAGTGGCGAGCAGTACTTC.

In this sample, this clone is medium-sized. The rearrangement uses TRBV10-2 and TRBJ1-4; D is ambiguous. Germline CDR1 and CDR2: WSHSY and SAAADI. The CDR3 contains 13 residues. V dropped 7 bases and J dropped 8 bases, with 14 bases sitting between them. In DNA, the CDR3 is TGCGCCAGCACGTCGGGGATAGGGGAAAAACTGTTTTTT. This sequence encodes CASTSGIGEKLFF.

In its sample, this clone is medium-sized. This rearrangement joins TRBV9 to TRBJ2-7, with 7 bases aligning to TRBD1. The CDR3 runs to 14 residues. V lost 3 bases, J lost 2 bases, and 5 bases stayed unmatched. Germline loops: CDR1 SGDLS, CDR2 YYNGEE. CDR3 coding DNA: TGTGCCAGCAGCGCGAGGGACAGACCCTACGAGCAGTACTTC. It encodes CASSARDRPYEQYF.

Ten or more counts support this clone. The rearrangement joins TRBV18 to TRBJ2-7; 8 bases are shared with TRBD2. The V segment lost 3 bases and the J segment 3 bases; nucleotides outside the gene matches: 7. In germline, CDR1 is KGHSH, CDR2 LQKENI. There are 15 residues in the CDR3. The CDR3 nucleotides read TGTGCCAGCTCACCGGCCGGGGGGGGGGACTACGAGCAGTACTTC. Translated, it gives CASSPAGGGDYEQYF.

The table lists this clone with a few counts. One end of the junction fails to match germline, which may point to a read error. The chain has TRBV19 and TRBJ1-2, with no clear D. Germline lookup yields CDR1 LNHDA and CDR2 SQIVND (reference sequence). The CDR3 has 14 amino acids. CDR3 protein: CASGMLQKNYGYTF. The CDR3 nucleotides are TGTGCCAGTGGTATGTTACAGAAGAACTACGGCTACACCTTC.

This clone was counted once. This sequence joins TRBV20-1 and TRBJ1-2; weak D call: TRBD1 (5 bases). In germline, CDR1 is DFQATT, CDR2 SNEGSKA (reference sequence). The CDR3 runs to 15 residues. V lost 4 bases to trimming and J lost 6 bases, with 21 bases between them. CDR3 in amino acids: CSAIVDSGPHHGYTF. As DNA, the CDR3 is TGCAGTGCTATTGTCGATTCGGGGCCCCATCATGGCTACACCTTC.